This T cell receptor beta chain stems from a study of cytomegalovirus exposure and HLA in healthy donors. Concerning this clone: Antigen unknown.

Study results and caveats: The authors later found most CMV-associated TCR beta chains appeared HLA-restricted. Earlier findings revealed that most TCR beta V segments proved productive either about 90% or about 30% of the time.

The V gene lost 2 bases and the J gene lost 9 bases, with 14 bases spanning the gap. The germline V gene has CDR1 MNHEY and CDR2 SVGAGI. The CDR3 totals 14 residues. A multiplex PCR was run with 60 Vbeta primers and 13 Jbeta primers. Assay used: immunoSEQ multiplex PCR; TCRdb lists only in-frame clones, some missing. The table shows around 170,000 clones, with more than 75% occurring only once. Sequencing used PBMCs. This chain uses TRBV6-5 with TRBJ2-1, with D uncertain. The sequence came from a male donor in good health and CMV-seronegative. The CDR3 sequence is CASSYMSRQGEQFF. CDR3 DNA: TGTGCCAGCAGTTACATGTCCAGGCAAGGTGAGCAGTTCTTC.